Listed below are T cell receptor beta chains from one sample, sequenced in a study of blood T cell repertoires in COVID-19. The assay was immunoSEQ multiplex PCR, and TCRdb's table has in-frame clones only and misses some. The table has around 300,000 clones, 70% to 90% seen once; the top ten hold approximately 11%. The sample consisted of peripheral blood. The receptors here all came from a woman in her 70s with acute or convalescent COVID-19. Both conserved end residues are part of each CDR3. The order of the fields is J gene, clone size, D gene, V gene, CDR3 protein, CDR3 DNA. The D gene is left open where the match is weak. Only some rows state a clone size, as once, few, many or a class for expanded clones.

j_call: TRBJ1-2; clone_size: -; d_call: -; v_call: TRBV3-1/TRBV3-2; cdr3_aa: CASSQEGGYGYTF; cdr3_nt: TGTGCCAGCAGCCAAGAAGGGGGCTATGGCTACACCTTC
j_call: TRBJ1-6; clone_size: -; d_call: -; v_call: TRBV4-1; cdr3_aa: CASSGQVNSPLHF; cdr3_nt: TGCGCCAGCAGCGGGCAGGTTAATTCACCCCTCCACTTT
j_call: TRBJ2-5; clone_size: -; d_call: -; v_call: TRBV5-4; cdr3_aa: CASSAEQGRRETQYF; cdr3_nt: TGTGCCAGCAGCGCCGAACAGGGCCGTAGGGAGACCCAGTACTTC
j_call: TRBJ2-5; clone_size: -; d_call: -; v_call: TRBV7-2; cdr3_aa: CASSLGSREGETQYF; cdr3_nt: TGTGCCAGCAGCTTAGGTTCTCGGGAAGGGGAGACCCAGTACTTC
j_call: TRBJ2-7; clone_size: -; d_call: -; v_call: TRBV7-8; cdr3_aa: CASSSNRDRAYEQYF; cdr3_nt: TGTGCCAGCAGCTCTAACCGAGACAGAGCCTACGAGCAGTACTTC
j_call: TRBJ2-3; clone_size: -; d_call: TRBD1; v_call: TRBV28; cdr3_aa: CASSSGQGDTDTQYF; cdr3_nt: TGTGCCAGCAGCTCCGGACAGGGGGACACAGATACGCAGTATTTT
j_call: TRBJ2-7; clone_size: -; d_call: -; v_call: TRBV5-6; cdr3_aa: CASRYRGGAYEQYF; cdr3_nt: TGTGCCAGCAGGTACAGGGGGGGGGCCTACGAGCAGTACTTC
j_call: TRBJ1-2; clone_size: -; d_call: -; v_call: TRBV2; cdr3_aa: CATSADYYGYTF; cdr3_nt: TGTGCCACCTCCGCAGACTACTATGGCTACACCTTC
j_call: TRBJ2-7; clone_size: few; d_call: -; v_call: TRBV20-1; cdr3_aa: CSASERVYEQYF; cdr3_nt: TGCAGTGCTAGTGAAAGAGTCTACGAGCAGTACTTC
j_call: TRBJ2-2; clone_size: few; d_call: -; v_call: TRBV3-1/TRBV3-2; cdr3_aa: CASRGADTGELFF; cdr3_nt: TGTGCCAGCAGGGGGGCAGACACCGGGGAGCTGTTTTTT
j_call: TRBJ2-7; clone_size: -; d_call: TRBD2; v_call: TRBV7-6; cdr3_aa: CASSLVSGGSYEQYF; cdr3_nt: TGTGCCAGCAGCTTAGTATCGGGGGGTTCATACGAGCAGTACTTC
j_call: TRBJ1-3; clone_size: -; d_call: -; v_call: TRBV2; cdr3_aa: CASSVMGNTIYF; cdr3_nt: TGTGCCAGCAGTGTCATGGGAAACACCATATATTTT
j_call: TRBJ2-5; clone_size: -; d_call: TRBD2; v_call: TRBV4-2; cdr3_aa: CASSHGGDQETQYF; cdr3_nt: TGTGCCAGCAGCCACGGGGGGGACCAAGAGACCCAGTACTTC
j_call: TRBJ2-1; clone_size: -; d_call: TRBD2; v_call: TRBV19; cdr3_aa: CASSIDGGGSYNEQFF; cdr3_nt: TGTGCCAGTAGTATAGACGGCGGGGGGTCCTACAATGAGCAGTTCTTC